This TCR beta chain was profiled in a study of shared clonotypes between healthy human individuals. For the study at large: The plates for each donor numbered three CD4 naive, three CD4 memory, two CD8 naive and one CD8 memory. General study results and limits: Naive CD4 clonotypes were shared across a few donors at roughly 5.5%.

V dropped 2 bases and J dropped 2 bases, with 4 bases sitting between them. The CDR3 has 12 amino acids. From germline, CDR1 is MNHNS and CDR2 SASEGT. The deep-level immunoSEQ assay was used. In the study's own analysis: ImmunoSEQ output held junction-only sequences without quality scores, so filtering differed. TCRdb's copy holds only in-frame clones and misses some; the assay was immunoSEQ multiplex PCR. That table gives V, J and clone size, and the DNA gave D and trimming. The table lists some 2 million clones, 85% to 95% of them singletons. This clone was recorded only once. Antigen unknown. The same CDR3 can be traced to other DNA sequences in this sample.

This sequence originates from a man between 18 and 35 years old in good health. This rearrangement joins TRBV6-1 to TRBJ2-7, with D unclear. Sequencing was performed on naive CD4+ T cells sorted from blood. Subset of the sample: CD45RA+ positively selected. The CDR3 here is CASSERTYEQYF. In DNA form, the CDR3 reads TGTGCCAGCAGTGAAAGGACCTACGAGCAGTACTTC.